Listed below are T cell receptor beta chains from one sample, sequenced in a study of cytomegalovirus exposure and HLA in healthy donors. Assay used: immunoSEQ multiplex PCR; TCRdb lists only in-frame clones, some missing. The repertoire holds 96,000 or so clones, with roughly 74% as singletons. The sequencing sample was made of PBMCs. These receptors were obtained from a female donor in good health and CMV-seropositive. CDR3s include the opening cysteine and the closing phenylalanine or tryptophan. A D gene is named only where the DNA matches it firmly. A clone size is listed for some rows: how often the clone was seen (once, few, many), or a class if it is expanded.

D: TRBD2; J: TRBJ2-1; size: -; V: TRBV7-2; CDR3: CASSRTSGKMDEQFF; DNA: TGTGCCAGCAGCCGGACTAGCGGAAAGATGGATGAGCAGTTCTTC
D: -; J: TRBJ2-5; size: -; V: TRBV6-6; CDR3: CASSYLAVEETQYF; DNA: TGTGCCAGCAGTTACCTAGCCGTCGAAGAGACCCAGTACTTC
D: -; J: TRBJ2-2; size: -; V: TRBV28; CDR3: CATRGPTGELFF; DNA: TGTGCCACCCGCGGGCCCACCGGGGAGCTGTTTTTT
D: -; J: TRBJ1-2; size: -; V: TRBV28; CDR3: CAGESGDYGYTF; DNA: TGTGCCGGGGAGAGTGGGGACTATGGCTACACCTTC
D: -; J: TRBJ1-1; size: -; V: TRBV5-4; CDR3: CASSLSGRNTEAFF; DNA: TGTGCCAGCAGCTTGAGCGGCAGAAACACTGAAGCTTTCTTT
D: TRBD1; J: TRBJ1-1; size: few; V: TRBV2; CDR3: CASTQGGSLNTEAFF; DNA: TGTGCCAGCACCCAAGGGGGCAGCTTGAACACTGAAGCTTTCTTT
D: -; J: TRBJ2-5; size: -; V: TRBV4-2; CDR3: CASSPSHAETQYF; DNA: TGTGCCAGCAGCCCCTCGCATGCGGAGACCCAGTACTTC
D: -; J: TRBJ1-4; size: -; V: TRBV7-8; CDR3: CASSSGQSTNEKLFF; DNA: TGTGCCAGCAGCTCGGGACAATCAACTAATGAAAAACTGTTTTTT
D: -; J: TRBJ2-7; size: -; V: TRBV4-1; CDR3: CASSQGIRGTYEQYF; DNA: TGCGCCAGCAGCCAAGGGATCAGGGGAACCTACGAGCAGTACTTC
D: TRBD2; J: TRBJ2-5; size: few; V: TRBV9; CDR3: CASSAGTSGPVQETQYF; DNA: TGTGCCAGCAGCGCCGGGACTAGCGGTCCCGTACAAGAGACCCAGTACTTC
D: -; J: TRBJ1-2; size: -; V: TRBV29-1; CDR3: CSAGGFEGYTF; DNA: TGCAGCGCGGGGGGGTTTGAGGGCTACACCTTC
D: TRBD1; J: TRBJ1-2; size: -; V: TRBV11-2; CDR3: CASSFSGGVYGYTF; DNA: TGTGCCAGCAGCTTTTCAGGGGGCGTCTATGGCTACACCTTC
D: -; J: TRBJ2-5; size: -; V: TRBV4-1; CDR3: CASSQGAVGGVVETQYF; DNA: TGCGCCAGCAGCCAAGGGGCCGTGGGGGGAGTGGTAGAGACCCAGTACTTC
D: TRBD1; J: TRBJ1-2; size: -; V: TRBV28; CDR3: CASSLGRGPGYTF; DNA: TGTGCCAGCAGTTTAGGCAGGGGGCCTGGCTACACCTTC
D: TRBD1; J: TRBJ1-4; size: -; V: TRBV9; CDR3: CASSGQGATNEKLFF; DNA: TGTGCCAGCAGTGGACAGGGGGCCACTAATGAAAAACTGTTTTTT
D: TRBD2; J: TRBJ2-7; size: medium-sized; V: TRBV6-1; CDR3: CASSAARGGSYEQYF; DNA: TGTGCCAGCAGCGCCGCCCGGGGGGGTTCCTACGAGCAGTACTTC
D: TRBD1; J: TRBJ1-2; size: -; V: TRBV30; CDR3: CAWSGDRDGYTF; DNA: TGTGCCTGGAGTGGGGACAGGGATGGCTACACCTTC
D: -; J: TRBJ1-5; size: -; V: TRBV19; CDR3: CASSGGGGGNQPQHF; DNA: TGTGCCAGTAGTGGGGGGGGAGGTGGCAATCAGCCCCAGCATTTT
D: TRBD2; J: TRBJ2-7; size: few; V: TRBV5-1; CDR3: CASSPLAGVEQYF; DNA: TGCGCCAGCAGCCCCTTAGCGGGAGTCGAGCAGTACTTC
D: TRBD1; J: TRBJ2-3; size: -; V: TRBV9; CDR3: CASSVEGQVPDTQYF; DNA: TGTGCCAGCAGCGTAGAGGGACAGGTTCCAGATACGCAGTATTTT
D: -; J: TRBJ2-7; size: few; V: TRBV6-5; CDR3: CASRSGTAYEQYF; DNA: TGTGCCAGCAGATCAGGGACTGCCTACGAGCAGTACTTC
D: -; J: TRBJ2-1; size: -; V: TRBV25-1; CDR3: CASSDVGGTEQFF; DNA: TGTGCCAGCAGTGACGTCGGGGGAACTGAGCAGTTCTTC
D: TRBD2; J: TRBJ2-7; size: -; V: TRBV7-9; CDR3: CASSLLAGGPEQYF; DNA: TGTGCCAGCAGCTTACTGGCGGGGGGGCCCGAGCAGTACTTC
D: -; J: TRBJ1-2; size: -; V: TRBV2; CDR3: CASSENSFYGYTF; DNA: TGTGCCAGCAGTGAAAACAGCTTCTATGGCTACACCTTC
D: -; J: TRBJ1-1; size: -; V: TRBV14; CDR3: CASSGQLNTEAFF; DNA: TGTGCCAGCAGCGGACAGCTGAACACTGAAGCTTTCTTT
D: TRBD1; J: TRBJ1-1; size: -; V: TRBV28; CDR3: CASSGRQGSEAFF; DNA: TGTGCCAGCAGTGGCAGACAGGGTTCTGAAGCTTTCTTT
D: TRBD1; J: TRBJ2-7; size: -; V: TRBV9; CDR3: CASSQGGQGWYEQYF; DNA: TGTGCCAGCAGCCAGGGAGGACAGGGGTGGTACGAGCAGTACTTC
D: -; J: TRBJ2-4; size: -; V: TRBV5-1; CDR3: CASSLVGGKNIQYF; DNA: TGCGCCAGCAGCTTGGTAGGGGGCAAAAACATTCAGTACTTC
D: -; J: TRBJ1-2; size: few; V: TRBV28; CDR3: CASSLSGTWGYTF; DNA: TGTGCCAGCAGTCTCTCCGGGACATGGGGCTACACCTTC
D: TRBD1; J: TRBJ1-2; size: -; V: TRBV6-1; CDR3: CASLPIRGSLHGYTF; DNA: TGTGCCAGCTTGCCGATCAGGGGGAGTTTACATGGCTACACCTTC
D: -; J: TRBJ2-6; size: once; V: TRBV15; CDR3: CATSGGRISGANVLTF; DNA: TGTGCCACCAGCGGAGGGAGGATCTCTGGGGCCAACGTCCTGACTTTC